These 17 T cell receptor beta chains share one sample of origin, sequenced in a study of T cell responses to AZD1222 COVID-19 vaccine. The data were produced by immunoSEQ multiplex PCR, yet TCRdb's version contains in-frame clones alone and is incomplete. The sample includes some 140,000 clones, over 85% of them seen just once. The sequencing here drew on peripheral blood, taken 28 days after the second AZD1222 dose. The receptor set was obtained from an adult who received the AZD1222 COVID-19 vaccine.

This sequence joins TRBV7-2 and TRBJ2-7, with 8 positions matching TRBD1. The CDR3 loop spans 16 amino acids. Germline V gives CDR1 SGHTA, CDR2 FQGNSA. Trimming took 0 bases from V and 3 from J; bases not matched to a gene: 7. The CDR3 region is CASSLAPRQGNYEQYF. The CDR3 DNA sequence: TGTGCCAGCAGCTTAGCGCCGAGACAGGGGAACTACGAGCAGTACTTC.

The chain has TRBV12-3 or TRBV12-4 and TRBJ2-2; the D is unclear. The CDR3 length is 13 residues. Trimming cost V 7 bases and J 5 bases, with 11 bases left between them. This CDR3 reads CASTSPPTGELFF. DNA for the CDR3: TGTGCCAGCACCTCTCCCCCAACCGGGGAGCTGTTTTTT.

This chain uses TRBV2 with TRBJ1-4; 7 nucleotides match TRBD1. The trim removed 6 bases at V and 0 bases at J, leaving 4 bases unmatched. The germline CDR1 and CDR2 sequences are SNHLY and FYNNEI. The CDR3 has 15 amino acids. CDR3 sequence reads: CASRSRGTTNEKLFF. The CDR3 nucleotides read TGTGCCAGCAGGAGCAGGGGGACAACTAATGAAAAACTGTTTTTT.

The chain has TRBV5-1 and TRBJ2-1; 7 bases fit TRBD2. The V and J ends lost 5 bases and 6 bases, in that order; junction bases with no gene match: 11. Per the germline V gene, CDR1 is SGHRS and CDR2 is YFSETQ. The CDR3 extends over 15 amino acids. CDR3 DNA: TGCGCCAGCAGTCCCACTAGCGAAAGCGTCAATGAGCAGTTCTTC. Translation gives CASSPTSESVNEQFF.

This clone occurred once. The gene calls are TRBV30 and TRBJ2-7; 14 bases are a match to TRBD2. This CDR3 region has 16 residues. Germline CDR1 reads GTSNPN; CDR2 reads SVGIG (reference sequence). Trimming removed 1 base from V and 3 bases from J; junction bases left unmatched: 5. The chain's CDR3 is CAWSAPGTSGGYEQYF. DNA for the CDR3: TGTGCCTGGAGTGCTCCCGGGACTAGCGGGGGCTACGAGCAGTACTTC.

This chain joins TRBV12-3 or TRBV12-4 and TRBJ1-2; TRBD1 aligns across 8 bases. There are 13 residues in the CDR3. V gave up 5 bases and J gave up 8 bases; unmatched junction bases: 7. DNA for the CDR3: TGTGCCAGCAGTCCCAGGGGGCTGGAAGGCTACACCTTC. Protein product: CASSPRGLEGYTF.

The chain carries TRBV2 and TRBJ1-4, with D unclear. Trimming left V 6 bases short and J 3 bases short, with 8 bases between. The CDR3 loop spans 13 amino acids. CDR1 and CDR2 (germline): SNHLY, FYNNEI. CDR3 sequence reads: CASRDGSNEKLFF. Written as DNA, the CDR3 is TGTGCCAGCAGGGACGGTTCTAATGAAAAACTGTTTTTT.

The rearrangement links TRBV7-9 to TRBJ2-3; 8 bases are shared with TRBD2. Unmatched junction bases numbered 4, after V lost 5 bases and J lost 3 bases. The CDR3 covers 14 residues. Germline V gene sequence: CDR1 SEHNR, CDR2 FQNEAQ (reference sequence). Written as DNA, the CDR3 is TGTGCCAGCAGCCCACGGGAGGGAACAGATACGCAGTATTTT. It yields the protein CASSPREGTDTQYF.

By share of the sample, this clone is medium-sized. The rearrangement uses TRBV6-2 or TRBV6-3 and TRBJ2-7; 11 bases match TRBD1. The length of the CDR3 is 14 residues. Trimming at V came to 5 bases and at J to 3 bases, leaving 3 bases not matched to a gene. Germline CDR1 and CDR2: MNHEY and SVGEGT. The CDR3 is CASSAGTGGYEQYF. The CDR3 region has the DNA TGTGCCAGCAGTGCCGGGACAGGGGGCTACGAGCAGTACTTC.

The chain couples TRBV7-2 to TRBJ2-4, with 7 bases that match TRBD1. This CDR3 has 14 amino acids. Germline CDR1 is SGHTA and CDR2 is FQGNSA. The ends lost 4 bases at V and 3 bases at J; junction bases unmatched: 3. The CDR3 nucleotides are TGTGCCAGCAGCTCCGGGACAGTCAAAAACATTCAGTACTTC. Protein: CASSSGTVKNIQYF.

The chain links TRBV4-2 to TRBJ2-1; 8 bases fit TRBD2. V shed 4 bases, J shed 7 bases, and the junction held 6 bases outside the gene matches. CDR3 length: 14 amino acids. Germline V gives CDR1 LGHNA, CDR2 YNFKEQ. CDR3 residues: CASSPGGAWNEQFF. In DNA, the CDR3 is TGTGCCAGCAGCCCCGGGGGGGCCTGGAATGAGCAGTTCTTC.

This chain links TRBV6-6 with TRBJ1-1, with D uncertain. V lost 2 bases, J lost 1 base, and 8 bases lay in between. Germline CDR1 reads MNHNY; CDR2 reads SVGAGI (reference sequence). The CDR3 covers 14 residues. CDR3 in amino acids: CASSYPTPNTEAFF. The CDR3 DNA reads as TGTGCCAGCAGTTACCCAACTCCGAACACTGAAGCTTTCTTT.

The rearrangement joins TRBV9 to TRBJ2-6, with a weak D call TRBD1 (5 bases). Per the germline V gene, CDR1 is SGDLS and CDR2 is YYNGEE. The CDR3 sequence is 15 residues long. V was trimmed by 5 bases and J by 5 bases, leaving 14 bases between them. The CDR3 loop is CASSKDSRWANVLTF. The CDR3 nucleotides read TGTGCCAGCAGTAAAGACAGCCGCTGGGCCAACGTCCTGACTTTC.

The chain is built from TRBV28 and TRBJ2-2; 9 bases line up with TRBD1. The CDR3 spans 15 residues. The J segment lost 4 bases and the V segment lost 5 bases, leaving 5 bases of the junction unmatched. The V gene's germline CDR1 is MDHEN and CDR2 SYDVKM. The CDR3 sequence: CASSKDRGPTGELFF. The CDR3 coding sequence is TGTGCCAGCAGTAAGGACAGGGGTCCCACCGGGGAGCTGTTTTTT.

V and J are TRBV7-9 and TRBJ2-1; D not resolved. The CDR3 runs 12 residues. Germline loops: CDR1 SEHNR, CDR2 FQNEAQ (reference sequence). Deletions cut 0 bases from V and 10 bases from J, with 7 bases between. The CDR3 loop is CASSLAIGEQFF. The CDR3 nucleotides are TGTGCCAGCAGCTTAGCGATTGGGGAGCAGTTCTTC. Together with reference TRBV7-9 and TRBJ2-1, the CDR3 gives the full variable domain: DTGVSQNPRHKITKRGQNVTFRCDPISEHNRLYWYRQTLGQGPEFLTYFQNEAQLEKSRLLSDRFSAERPKGSFSTLEIQRTEQGDSAMYLCASSLAIGEQFFGPGTRLTVL.

The gene calls are TRBV5-1 and TRBJ1-5; 7 bases map to TRBD1. CDR3 size: 15 residues. Germline loops: CDR1 SGHRS, CDR2 YFSETQ. V lost 4 bases and J lost 0; bases outside the gene matches: 4. CDR3 nucleotides: TGCGCCAGCAGCCCCGACAGGGATAGCAATCAGCCCCAGCATTTT. Protein: CASSPDRDSNQPQHF.

The chain combines TRBV18 with TRBJ2-7; TRBD1 is a possible D gene (6 bases). Deletions cut 3 bases from V and 1 base from J, with 13 bases between. CDR1 KGHSH and CDR2 LQKENI come from the germline V gene. The CDR3 is made up of 15 amino acids. CDR3 sequence reads: CASSPRLRGSYEQYF. CDR3 bases: TGTGCCAGCTCACCTCGCCTCAGGGGATCCTACGAGCAGTACTTC.